This TCR beta chain appears in the sequencing data of a study of T cell repertoires in cytomegalovirus infection. CDR1 and CDR2 (germline): SEHNR, FQNEAQ (reference sequence). The CDR3 runs 15 residues. The ends were cut back, 5 bases at V and 0 bases at J, with 11 bases in the middle. A note on this clonotype: As yet, its antigen is unknown.

TCRdb recomputed calls from the reads with MiXCR, one row per CDR3 protein. The data hold approximately 1,000,000 distinct CDR3 sequences, with about a third observed a single time. Study-wide results and caveats: Identification of carriers of CMV plus the relevant HLA was performed using cumulative public TCR beta family frequency. HLA-C-restricted, CMV-specific TCR beta clonotypes were dominant ex vivo.

The sequencing used cultured CD8+ T cells from PBMCs, collected from culture after CMV antigen stimulation. The V and J genes are TRBV7-9 and TRBJ2-1; D perhaps matches TRBD2 (5 bases). The TCR comes from a human donor in good health (CMV status not recorded). Some clones in this sample may be carry-over from other donors' samples. Here the CDR3 reads CASSGMGSSYNEQFF. The CDR3 bases are TGTGCCAGCAGCGGTATGGGGAGCTCCTACAATGAGCAGTTCTTC.